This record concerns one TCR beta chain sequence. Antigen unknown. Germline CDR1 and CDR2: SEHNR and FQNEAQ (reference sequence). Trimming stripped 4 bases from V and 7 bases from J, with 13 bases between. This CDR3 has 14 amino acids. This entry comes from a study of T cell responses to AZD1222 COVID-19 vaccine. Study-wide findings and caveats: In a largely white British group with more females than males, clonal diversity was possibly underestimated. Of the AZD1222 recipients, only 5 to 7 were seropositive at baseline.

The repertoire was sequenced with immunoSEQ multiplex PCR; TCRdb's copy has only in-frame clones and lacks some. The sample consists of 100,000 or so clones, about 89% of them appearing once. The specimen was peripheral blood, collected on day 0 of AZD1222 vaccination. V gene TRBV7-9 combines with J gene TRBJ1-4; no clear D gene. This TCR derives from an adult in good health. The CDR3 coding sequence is TGTGCCAGCAGCTCCGGAGCTAGGAGTGAAAAACTGTTTTTT. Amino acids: CASSSGARSEKLFF.